A single sample gave rise to the 4 T cell receptor beta chains below, sequenced in a study of human T cells and chemical hapten exposure. Time point here: patch test 1, 2 weeks after DPC sensitization. Treatment denoted: therapeutic diphenylcyclopropenone sensitization with weekly scalp DPC. A single record per CDR3 protein comes from TCRdb applying MiXCR to the RACE reads. The sample carries about 340,000 distinct CDR3 sequences, 5.5% to 8% recorded once. Sequenced material: whole blood, taken in connection with sensitization to the hapten diphenylcyclopropenone (DPC). The source is a woman aged 18-35 years with alopecia areata. Some clones in this sample may be carry-over from other donors' samples.

This clonotype was seen ten or more times. The chain uses TRBV20-1 and TRBJ2-1; D is possibly TRBD1 (6 bases). Germline V gene data show CDR1 as DFQATT and CDR2 as SNEGSKA (reference sequence). The CDR3 covers 15 residues. The V end lost 0 bases, the J end lost 6 bases, and 15 bases lay between the germline ends. The CDR3 spells CSARDYRVGTNEQFF. CDR3 in DNA: TGCAGTGCTAGAGATTACAGGGTGGGGACCAATGAGCAGTTCTTC.

Only a few counts were recorded for this clonotype. This chain connects TRBV7-9 to TRBJ1-4; D unclear. V was shortened by 8 bases and J by 5 bases, with 9 bases between the two germline ends. The CDR3 is 12 residues long. Germline V CDR1 and CDR2: SEHNR, FQNEAQ (reference sequence). In DNA, the CDR3 is TGTGCCAGCGGGGATCACAATGAAAAACTGTTTTTT. Protein: CASGDHNEKLFF.

This clonotype was seen a handful of times. The genes are TRBV2 and TRBJ1-1, with D unresolved. This CDR3 region has 13 residues. Trimming left V 1 base short and J 1 base short, with 4 bases between. CDR1 is SNHLY, CDR2 FYNNEI, per germline. CDR3: CASSEERNTEAFF. The CDR3 DNA follows: TGTGCCAGCAGTGAAGAGAGGAACACTGAAGCTTTCTTT.

This chain uses TRBV6-6 with TRBJ1-2; D perhaps matches TRBD1 (6 bases). The CDR3 extends over 14 amino acids. Trimming cost V 4 bases and J 4 bases, with 13 bases left between them. The germline V gene encodes CDR1 MNHNY and CDR2 SVGAGI (reference sequence). CDR3 residues: CASSSRRDTYGYTF. As DNA, the CDR3 is TGTGCCAGCAGTTCGCGACGGGACACCTATGGCTACACCTTC.